This entry lists 10 T cell receptor beta chains sequenced from one sample in a study of cytomegalovirus exposure and HLA in healthy donors. Primers included in the PCR were 60 Vbeta and 13 Jbeta primers. Some clones are missing from TCRdb's copy, which holds only in-frame ones; the method was immunoSEQ multiplex PCR. The sample lists 110,000 or so clones, around 77% occurring once. The specimen sequenced was PBMCs. Receptor source: a man aged 50-60 years in good health and CMV-seropositive.

The J gene is TRBJ1-2, the V gene TRBV5-4; unclear D gene. Trimming pared 2 bases from V and 8 bases from J, leaving 22 bases between. CDR1 is SGHNT, CDR2 YYREEE, per germline (reference sequence). The CDR3 sequence is 16 residues long. CDR3 nucleotide sequence: TGTGCCAGCAGCTTTGCTTTCAGAAACGGGAATGGAGGCTACACCTTC. Protein sequence: CASSFAFRNGNGGYTF. Full variable domain (outside the CDR3, taken from reference TRBV5-4 and TRBJ1-2): ETGVTQSPTHLIKTRGQQVTLRCSSQSGHNTVSWYQQALGQGPQFIFQYYREEENGRGNFPPRFSGLQFPNYSSELNVNALELDDSALYLCASSFAFRNGNGGYTFGSGTRLTVV.

CDR3 protein: CASSWDRNTGELFF. For the CDR3, the DNA is TGTGCCAGCAGTTGGGACAGGAACACCGGGGAGCTGTTTTTT. The rearrangement joins TRBV6-6 to TRBJ2-2, with 7 bases identical to TRBD1. The CDR3 extends over 14 amino acids. Germline CDR1 and CDR2: MNHNY and SVGAGI (reference sequence). The trim removed 4 bases at V and 1 base at J, leaving 0 bases unmatched.

Only a few counts were recorded for this clone. The chain joins TRBV7-6 to TRBJ2-5; TRBD2 matches 7 bases. This CDR3 region has 15 residues. V shed 5 bases and J 2 bases; nucleotides not matched to a gene: 8. Germline values: CDR1 SGHVS, CDR2 FNYEAQ. The CDR3 spells CASSPEEAGQETQYF. The DNA of the CDR3 is TGTGCCAGCAGCCCCGAGGAAGCGGGGCAAGAGACCCAGTACTTC.

The chain combines TRBV27 with TRBJ2-7; 12 nucleotides align to TRBD2. The CDR3 is 15 amino acids. After removal of 5 bases from V and 3 bases from J, the junction contained 5 bases not matched to a gene. Germline V gene data show CDR1 as MNHEY and CDR2 as SMNVEV (reference sequence). The CDR3 sequence is CASSPRLAGVYEQYF. The CDR3, as DNA: TGTGCCAGCAGTCCCCGACTAGCGGGAGTCTACGAGCAGTACTTC.

This chain uses TRBV10-1 with TRBJ2-1, with 7 nucleotides matching TRBD1. V lost 5 bases to trimming and J lost 4 bases; unmatched junction nucleotides: 2. The CDR3 has 13 residues. Per germline, CDR1 WNHNN and CDR2 SYGVQD (reference sequence). The CDR3 spells CASSRDSYNEQFF. DNA for the CDR3: TGCGCCAGCAGTCGGGACAGTTACAATGAGCAGTTCTTC.

The genes are TRBV7-2 and TRBJ1-4, with no clear D. The CDR3 loop spans 15 amino acids. V was shortened by 3 bases and J by 0 bases, with 8 bases between the two germline ends. The V gene's germline CDR1 is SGHTA and CDR2 FQGNSA. CDR3 sequence reads: CASSLDGATNEKLFF. The CDR3 DNA reads TGTGCCAGCAGCTTGGATGGAGCAACTAATGAAAAACTGTTTTTT. The variable domain in full, with the rest retrieved from reference TRBV7-2 and TRBJ1-4, is GAGVSQSPSNKVTEKGKDVELRCDPISGHTALYWYRQSLGQGLEFLIYFQGNSAPDKSGLPSDRFSAERTGGSVSTLTIQRTQQEDSAVYLCASSLDGATNEKLFFGSGTQLSVL.

The chain couples TRBV5-4 to TRBJ2-3; TRBD2 aligns across 16 bases. Germline CDR1 SGHNT, CDR2 YYREEE (reference sequence). J was trimmed by 4 bases and V by 4 bases; bases with no gene match: 6. The CDR3 consists of 17 residues. DNA of the CDR3: TGTGCCAGCAGCACCGGGACTAGCGGGGGGGACCCAGATACGCAGTATTTT. As protein: CASSTGTSGGDPDTQYF.

V and J are TRBV5-1 and TRBJ1-2; D may be TRBD1 (6 bases). Trimming removed 0 bases from V and 2 bases from J, with 14 bases in between. The germline gives CDR1 SGHRS, CDR2 YFSETQ. The CDR3 runs to 16 residues. The CDR3 loop is CASSLGNRDKNYGYTF. The CDR3 nucleotides read TGCGCCAGCAGCTTGGGGAACAGGGACAAGAACTATGGCTACACCTTC.

This clone was seen more than once but under ten times. This chain uses TRBV2 with TRBJ2-3; 11 nucleotides match TRBD2. The V segment lost 6 bases and the J segment 4 bases; nucleotides outside the gene matches: 12. Germline-derived CDR1 and CDR2 are SNHLY and FYNNEI. The CDR3 totals 17 residues. The CDR3 sequence is CASRGVAGGPRADTQYF. DNA of the CDR3: TGTGCCAGCAGGGGGGTAGCGGGGGGGCCAAGGGCAGATACGCAGTATTTT.

V and J are TRBV18 and TRBJ1-1; TRBD1 might be the D (5 bases). The CDR3 is 17 residues long. V dropped 3 bases and J dropped 0 bases, with 17 bases sitting between them. CDR1 KGHSH and CDR2 LQKENI come from the germline V gene. CDR3 sequence reads: CASSPRQWKDMNTEAFF. Here the CDR3 DNA reads TGTGCCAGCTCACCCCGACAGTGGAAGGACATGAACACTGAAGCTTTCTTT.